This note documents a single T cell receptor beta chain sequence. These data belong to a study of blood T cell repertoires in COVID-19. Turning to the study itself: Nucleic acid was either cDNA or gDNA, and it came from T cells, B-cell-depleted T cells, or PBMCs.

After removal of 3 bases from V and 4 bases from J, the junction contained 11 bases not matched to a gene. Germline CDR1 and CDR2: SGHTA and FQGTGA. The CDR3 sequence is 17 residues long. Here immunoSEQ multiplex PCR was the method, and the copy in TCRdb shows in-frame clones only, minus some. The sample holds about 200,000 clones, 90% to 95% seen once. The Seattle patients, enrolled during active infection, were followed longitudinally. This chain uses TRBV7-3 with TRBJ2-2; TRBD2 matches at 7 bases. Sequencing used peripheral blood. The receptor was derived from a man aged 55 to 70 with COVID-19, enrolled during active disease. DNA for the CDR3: TGTGCCAGCAGCTTTCGCCCGGCTAGCGGTACCACCGGGGAGCTGTTTTTT. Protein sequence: CASSFRPASGTTGELFF.